One and the same sample provided the 20 T cell receptor beta chains below, sequenced in a study of blood T cell repertoires in COVID-19. The protocol was immunoSEQ multiplex PCR, while the TCRdb copy is restricted to in-frame clones and leaves out a portion. In the table there are approximately 220,000 clones, roughly 80% of which are singletons. The source material was peripheral blood. These receptors all come from an elderly woman with acute or convalescent COVID-19.

Points on this clone: Other DNA variants within this sample encode the same CDR3. This chain uses TRBV6-2 or TRBV6-3 with TRBJ1-1; the match to TRBD1 covers 7 bases. Looked up from germline, CDR1 is MNHEY and CDR2 is SVGEGT. This CDR3 region has 13 residues. Losses at the gene ends were 0 bases for V and 5 bases for J; bases not matched to a gene: 0. The CDR3 loop is CASSYSQGTEAFF. CDR3 in DNA: TGTGCCAGCAGTTACTCACAGGGGACTGAAGCTTTCTTT.

V gene TRBV5-3 combines with J gene TRBJ2-5; 8 nucleotides match TRBD1. TRBV5-3 is treated as an ORF (open reading frame) with a function not yet certain. The CDR3 spans 15 residues. Unmatched junction bases numbered 10, after V lost 4 bases and J lost 5 bases. The CDR3 loop is CARSISQGAEETQYF. The CDR3 DNA is TGTGCCAGAAGCATCAGCCAGGGGGCAGAGGAGACCCAGTACTTC.

This clone was observed a single time. V is TRBV5-1 and J is TRBJ2-1, with 12 bases lining up with TRBD2. The CDR3 covers 14 residues. Per the germline V gene, CDR1 is SGHRS and CDR2 is YFSETQ. The V and J ends lost 6 bases and 4 bases, in that order; junction bases with no gene match: 2. CDR3 coding DNA: TGCGCCAGCACGACTAGCGGGGGTTACAATGAGCAGTTCTTC. Protein: CASTTSGGYNEQFF.

The V and J genes are TRBV10-2 and TRBJ1-4, with 8 bases lining up with TRBD1. CDR1 and CDR2 from the germline V gene are WSHSY and SAAADI. The J segment lost 7 bases and the V segment lost 5 bases, leaving 9 bases of the junction unmatched. The CDR3 has 15 residues. The CDR3 here is CASSSDRARGEKLFF. DNA for the CDR3: TGCGCCAGCAGTTCGGACAGGGCCAGGGGTGAAAAACTGTTTTTT.

The J gene is TRBJ2-7, the V gene TRBV28; TRBD2 matches 12 bases. V trimming: 5 bases; J trimming: 5 bases; junction bases outside the gene matches: 4. From germline, CDR1 is MDHEN and CDR2 SYDVKM. CDR3 length: 14 residues. CDR3 loop: CASSRSSGRDEQYF. CDR3 DNA: TGTGCCAGCAGTCGTTCTAGCGGGAGGGACGAGCAGTACTTC.

The genes are TRBV18 and TRBJ2-3; a weak D match, TRBD2 (7 bases). Germline V lookup: CDR1 KGHSH, CDR2 LQKENI. The CDR3 length is 16 residues. The ends were cut back, 0 bases at V and 4 bases at J, with 14 bases in the middle. The CDR3 protein is CASSPPLGGGADTQYF. In nucleotides, the CDR3 is TGTGCCAGCTCACCACCTTTGGGCGGGGGCGCAGATACGCAGTATTTT.

This clone turned up a few times. The chain uses TRBV5-4 and TRBJ2-7; 11 bases are a match to TRBD1. V was pared by 4 bases and J by 3 bases, with 3 bases of the junction left unmatched. Germline V CDR1 and CDR2: SGHNT, YYREEE (reference sequence). This CDR3 is built from 14 residues. The CDR3 protein is CASSVGTGGYEQYF. DNA for the CDR3: TGTGCCAGCAGCGTCGGGACAGGGGGCTACGAGCAGTACTTC. The whole variable domain, remainder taken from reference TRBV5-4 and TRBJ2-7, is ETGVTQSPTHLIKTRGQQVTLRCSSQSGHNTVSWYQQALGQGPQFIFQYYREEENGRGNFPPRFSGLQFPNYSSELNVNALELDDSALYLCASSVGTGGYEQYFGPGTRLTVT.

The chain links TRBV15 to TRBJ2-1, with D perhaps matching TRBD2 (5 bases). There are 14 residues in the CDR3. Germline V gene data show CDR1 as LNHNV and CDR2 as YYDKDF (reference sequence). Trimming cost V 7 bases and J 0 bases, with 10 bases left between them. The CDR3 nucleotides read TGTGCCACCATGAACGGGAACTCCTACAATGAGCAGTTCTTC. It encodes CATMNGNSYNEQFF.

The gene calls are TRBV5-1 and TRBJ2-7; perhaps TRBD2 as D (5 bases). V was clipped by 3 bases and J by 4 bases, with 17 bases between them. Germline V gives CDR1 SGHRS, CDR2 YFSETQ. CDR3 length: 15 residues. CDR3 protein: CASSSSGTKRYEQYF. The CDR3, as DNA: TGCGCCAGCAGCTCAAGCGGAACGAAAAGGTACGAGCAGTACTTC. Variable domain in full (rest from reference TRBV5-1 and TRBJ2-7): KAGVTQTPRYLIKTRGQQVTLSCSPISGHRSVSWYQQTPGQGLQFLFEYFSETQRNKGNFPGRFSGRQFSNSRSEMNVSTLELGDSALYLCASSSSGTKRYEQYFGPGTRLTVT.

CDR3 amino acids: CAWSAGFNTEAFF. CDR3 bases: TGTGCCTGGAGTGCAGGGTTCAATACTGAAGCTTTCTTT. The rearrangement links TRBV30 to TRBJ1-1; D may be TRBD1 (5 bases). V shed 1 base and J shed 5 bases, with 11 bases lying between them. The CDR3 is 13 amino acids. The germline V gene has CDR1 GTSNPN and CDR2 SVGIG (reference sequence).

The rearrangement links TRBV6-5 to TRBJ1-1; no clear D gene. The germline V gene has CDR1 MNHEY and CDR2 SVGAGI. Trimming cost V 6 bases and J 4 bases, with 12 bases left between them. CDR3 length: 13 amino acids. The CDR3, as DNA: TGTGCCAGCAGGACGGGAGGGCCCACTGAAGCTTTCTTT. Protein sequence: CASRTGGPTEAFF.

The rearrangement joins TRBV3-1 (or the pseudogene TRBV3-2) to TRBJ1-5, with 8 bases aligning to TRBD1. The CDR3 loop spans 16 amino acids. CDR1 LGHDT and CDR2 YNNKEL come from the germline V gene (reference sequence). The trim removed 3 bases at V and 2 bases at J, leaving 6 bases unmatched. The CDR3 sequence: CASSQSGGQGNQPQHF. In nucleotides, the CDR3 is TGTGCCAGCAGCCAGTCCGGGGGACAGGGCAATCAGCCCCAGCATTTT.

V is TRBV3-1 (or the pseudogene TRBV3-2) and J is TRBJ1-2, with 9 bases fitting TRBD1. Germline values: CDR1 LGHDT, CDR2 YNNKEL (reference sequence). The CDR3 runs to 13 residues. V dropped 4 bases and J dropped 7; count of bases not matched to a gene: 4. Here the CDR3 reads CASSPRTGVGYTF. CDR3 coding DNA: TGTGCCAGCAGCCCCCGGACAGGGGTTGGCTACACCTTC.

The chain links TRBV19 to TRBJ2-1, with 9 bases aligning to TRBD2. This CDR3 spans 15 amino acids. Trimming at V came to 6 bases and at J to 6 bases, leaving 9 bases not matched to a gene. Germline CDR1 LNHDA, CDR2 SQIVND (reference sequence). This CDR3 reads CASRELAGGSNEQFF. The DNA of the CDR3 is TGTGCCAGTAGAGAACTAGCGGGCGGGTCCAATGAGCAGTTCTTC.

The chain joins TRBV28 to TRBJ1-2; D may be TRBD1 (5 bases). From germline, CDR1 is MDHEN and CDR2 SYDVKM. This CDR3 spans 15 amino acids. V lost 3 bases to trimming and J lost 4 bases, with 15 bases between them. The CDR3 bases are TGTGCCAGCAGTTTCTTAGGGGCGCGAGGCTATGGCTACACCTTC. The encoded protein is CASSFLGARGYGYTF.

V is TRBV2 and J is TRBJ1-5, with D tentatively TRBD1 (6 bases). Germline values: CDR1 SNHLY, CDR2 FYNNEI. Trimming shortened V by 0 bases and J by 4 bases, and 7 bases separated the two germline ends. The CDR3 length is 14 residues. This CDR3 is CASSEAQGNQPQHF. The CDR3, as DNA: TGTGCCAGCAGTGAAGCGCAGGGGAATCAGCCCCAGCATTTT. The full variable domain, rest sourced from reference TRBV2 and TRBJ1-5, is EPEVTQTPSHQVTQMGQEVILRCVPISNHLYFYWYRQILGQKVEFLVSFYNNEISEKSEIFDDQFSVERPDGSNFTLKIRSTKLEDSAMYFCASSEAQGNQPQHFGDGTRLSIL.

The genes are TRBV30 and TRBJ2-6; D is uncertain. The CDR3 totals 14 residues. Looked up from germline, CDR1 is GTSNPN and CDR2 is SVGIG (reference sequence). Trimming left V 1 base short and J 4 bases short, with 8 bases between. The CDR3 spells CAWSDGLGANVLTF. In nucleotides, the CDR3 is TGTGCCTGGAGTGACGGTCTGGGGGCCAACGTCCTGACTTTC.

This clone showed up just a few times. CDR3 nucleotide sequence: TGCGCCAGCAGCCAAGATTCGGGACAGGGGGCGATCTCTGGAAACACCATATATTTT. Encoded protein: CASSQDSGQGAISGNTIYF. The chain links TRBV4-1 to TRBJ1-3; 12 nucleotides align to TRBD1. This CDR3 is built from 19 residues. In germline, CDR1 is MGHRA, CDR2 YSYEKL. With V trimmed by 0 bases and J by 0 bases, 6 bases remained unmatched.

The CDR3 sequence is CASSGDRGLYGYTF. The CDR3 bases are TGTGCCAGCAGCGGGGACAGGGGTCTCTATGGCTACACCTTC. This chain joins TRBV27 and TRBJ1-2; 10 bases agree with TRBD1. Trimming at V came to 6 bases and at J to 4 bases, leaving 5 bases not matched to a gene. CDR1 is MNHEY and CDR2 is SMNVEV in the germline V gene (reference sequence). The CDR3 covers 14 residues.

The rearrangement joins TRBV3-1 (or the pseudogene TRBV3-2) to TRBJ2-2; a weak D match, TRBD2 (6 bases). V shed 4 bases and J shed 2 bases, with 11 bases lying between them. This CDR3 spans 15 amino acids. CDR1 LGHDT and CDR2 YNNKEL come from the germline V gene (reference sequence). CDR3 amino acids: CASSRPSVNTGELFF. The CDR3 nucleotides are TGTGCCAGCAGCCGTCCTAGCGTTAACACCGGGGAGCTGTTTTTT.